This T cell receptor (beta chain) was sequenced for a study of OX40 agonist ivuxolimab in advanced cancers. Study-wide findings and caveats: Expanded clones belonging to CD8+ T cells outnumbered, on average, those of CD4+. Antigen specificity remained undetermined for the expanded peripheral T cells. CD4+ and CD8+ blood T cells expanded clonally by week 6 at 0.1 to 3.0 mg/kg.

Excluded were patients having autoimmune disease history or systemic immunosuppression. Sequencing was performed with immunoSEQ multiplex PCR; in TCRdb, only in-frame clones are kept and a portion is missing. Altogether around 20,000 clones are present, less than 95% being singletons, with the ten largest covering 49%. The CDR3 loop spans 13 amino acids. Germline V gene data show CDR1 as MNHNS and CDR2 as SASEGT. The V gene lost 3 bases and the J gene lost 8 bases, with 11 bases spanning the gap. Remarks on this clone: The antigen remains unidentified.

The rearrangement joins TRBV6-1 to TRBJ1-5; D is ambiguous. The receptor comes from an adult with an advanced solid tumor such as melanoma, head and neck, liver or kidney cancer. Source: CD4+ or CD8+ T cells sorted from blood, taken in a trial of the OX40 agonist ivuxolimab. CDR3 in DNA: TGTGCCAGCAGTGAGAGGGCGATCAAGCCCCAGCATTTT. This codes for CASSERAIKPQHF.